These 5 T cell receptor beta chains were sequenced from one sample in a study of blood T cell repertoires in COVID-19. TCRdb keeps only in-frame clones here, not all; method: immunoSEQ multiplex PCR. The data show 110,000 to 150,000 clones, with 70% to 90% seen just once and 1.5% to 2% held by the top ten. Material for sequencing was peripheral blood. These receptors were obtained from a man aged 70-80 years with acute or convalescent COVID-19.

The rearrangement joins TRBV27 to TRBJ1-5; weak D call: TRBD1 (6 bases). The V end was cut by 6 bases, the J end by 2 bases, with 14 bases between. There are 15 residues in the CDR3. Germline CDR1 is MNHEY and CDR2 is SMNVEV (reference sequence). In nucleotides, the CDR3 is TGTGCCAGCAGGGCGGCAGGGGCTGGCAATCAGCCCCAGCATTTT. It codes for CASRAAGAGNQPQHF.

The gene calls are TRBV6-4 and TRBJ2-3; tentative D call: TRBD1 (6 bases). Trimming left V 6 bases short and J 5 bases short, with 12 bases between. The CDR3 is made up of 13 amino acids. Germline CDR1 reads MRHNA; CDR2 reads SNTAGT. The CDR3 nucleotides read TGTGCCAGCAGCCTCGAAGGGGGAGATACGCAGTATTTT. The encoded protein is CASSLEGGDTQYF.

The chain uses TRBV5-1 and TRBJ1-1; 8 bases fit TRBD1. Germline-derived CDR1 and CDR2 are SGHRS and YFSETQ. The CDR3 length is 14 residues. The V and J ends lost 7 bases and 1 base, in that order; junction bases with no gene match: 6. DNA for the CDR3: TGCGCCAGCCGTCCCGGGACAGGGAACACTGAAGCTTTCTTT. Translated, it gives CASRPGTGNTEAFF.

The chain links TRBV19 to TRBJ2-3; TRBD1 matches 7 bases. CDR3 size: 14 residues. The J segment lost 4 bases and the V segment lost 3 bases, leaving 4 bases of the junction unmatched. CDR1 and CDR2 from the germline V gene are LNHDA and SQIVND (reference sequence). Here the CDR3 reads CASSMGQGADTQYF. The CDR3 DNA is TGTGCCAGTAGTATGGGTCAGGGGGCAGATACGCAGTATTTT.

This rearrangement joins TRBV2 to TRBJ1-2; 11 bases are a match to TRBD1. From germline, CDR1 is SNHLY and CDR2 FYNNEI. The V and J ends lost 5 bases and 8 bases, in that order; junction bases with no gene match: 7. The CDR3 is made up of 14 amino acids. The CDR3 here is CASSLGQGAGGYTF. Here the CDR3 DNA reads TGTGCCAGCAGTCTCGGACAGGGGGCAGGCGGCTACACCTTC.